These 19 T cell receptor beta chains came from one sample sequenced in a study of response to subunit inactivated influenza vaccine. TCRdb reanalysed the RT-PCR reads using MiXCR and keeps one entry per CDR3 protein. The sample holds around 650,000 distinct CDR3 sequences, around a sixth seen once. Sequenced here: PBMCs from blood, sampled 12 days after vaccination. The source of these receptors is a man aged 50 to 60 who received an inactivated influenza vaccine.

The sample holds a few counts of this clonotype. The rearrangement uses TRBV20-1 and TRBJ2-1; TRBD2 aligns across 7 bases. CDR1 and CDR2 (germline): DFQATT, SNEGSKA (reference sequence). The CDR3 runs to 15 residues. J gave up 4 bases and V 5 bases, and 11 bases lay outside the gene matches. The chain's CDR3 is CSAPTFARGYNEQFF. The CDR3 region has the DNA TGCAGTGCTCCTACATTTGCGCGGGGGTACAATGAGCAGTTCTTC.

The chain links TRBV5-5 to TRBJ2-7; D is unclear. CDR1 is SGHKS, CDR2 YYEKEE, per germline (reference sequence). The CDR3 length is 15 residues. The V and J ends lost 4 bases and 0 bases respectively, with 14 bases between them. The CDR3: CASSLGARSSYEQYF. The CDR3 DNA follows: TGTGCCAGCAGCCTCGGTGCGAGATCCTCCTACGAGCAGTACTTC.

In this sample, this clonotype turned up a few times. The chain joins TRBV20-1 to TRBJ1-5; D is possibly TRBD1 (6 bases). Deletions cut 3 bases from V and 2 bases from J, with 14 bases between. CDR3 length: 15 residues. Germline V CDR1 and CDR2: DFQATT, SNEGSKA (reference sequence). CDR3: CSASRGGQGNQPQHF. The CDR3 DNA sequence: TGCAGTGCTAGCCGCGGGGGGCAGGGCAATCAGCCCCAGCATTTT.

The chain has TRBV4-3 and TRBJ2-7, with no clear D. Germline-derived CDR1 and CDR2 are LGHNA and YSLEER. V lost 1 base and J lost 7, with 11 bases in between. The CDR3 is 13 residues long. CDR3 in amino acids: CASSQALLREQYF. DNA for the CDR3: TGCGCCAGCAGCCAAGCCCTATTACGGGAGCAGTACTTC.

This clonotype was seen repeatedly, ten times or more. V gene TRBV29-1 combines with J gene TRBJ2-1; 14 bases match TRBD2. Germline values: CDR1 SQVTM, CDR2 ANQGSEA. This CDR3 spans 15 amino acids. With 5 bases clipped from V and 7 bases from J, the junction kept 7 bases outside the gene matches. The CDR3, as DNA: TGCAGCGTTAAGGGACTAGCGGGAGAGAGGAATGAGCAGTTCTTC. Its protein is CSVKGLAGERNEQFF.

This clonotype was detected only a few times. The chain combines TRBV9 with TRBJ2-5; D may correspond to TRBD1 or TRBD2 (5 bases each). The germline V gene has CDR1 SGDLS and CDR2 YYNGEE. Trimming cost V 3 bases and J 2 bases, with 11 bases left between them. The CDR3 length is 14 residues. CDR3 in DNA: TGTGCCAGCAGCGACGGGACGGATCAAGAGACCCAGTACTTC. Protein sequence: CASSDGTDQETQYF.

The rearrangement links TRBV5-1 to TRBJ1-1; D is perhaps TRBD1 (6 bases). Trimming took 4 bases from V and 2 from J, leaving 15 bases between them. This CDR3 region has 15 residues. Germline values: CDR1 SGHRS, CDR2 YFSETQ. For the CDR3, the DNA is TGCGCCAGCAGCCTTGGACAGTCGGGTAACACTGAAGCTTTCTTT. Amino acid sequence: CASSLGQSGNTEAFF. Variable domain in full (rest from reference TRBV5-1 and TRBJ1-1): KAGVTQTPRYLIKTRGQQVTLSCSPISGHRSVSWYQQTPGQGLQFLFEYFSETQRNKGNFPGRFSGRQFSNSRSEMNVSTLELGDSALYLCASSLGQSGNTEAFFGQGTRLTVV.

In this sample, this clonotype turned up many times. The gene calls are TRBV7-6 and TRBJ2-5, with TRBD2 matching 11 bases. Germline V gene sequence: CDR1 SGHVS, CDR2 FNYEAQ. J lost 2 bases, V lost 5 bases, and 13 bases had no gene match. The CDR3 contains 18 residues. CDR3 coding DNA: TGTGCCAGCAGCCCCTGGGTTGGGACTAGCGGATTACAAGAGACCCAGTACTTC. It codes for CASSPWVGTSGLQETQYF.

This clonotype came up a few times. The genes are TRBV10-3 and TRBJ2-1; tentative D call: TRBD2 (6 bases). Germline lookup yields CDR1 ENHRY and CDR2 SYGVKD. V shed 10 bases and J shed 7 bases, with 20 bases lying between them. This CDR3 spans 14 amino acids. CDR3 sequence: CATSYPGGRNEQFF. The DNA for the CDR3 is TGTGCCACTTCCTATCCCGGAGGGAGAAATGAGCAGTTCTTC.

This clonotype was observed a handful of times. V usage is TRBV10-3 and J usage is TRBJ1-2; no firm D call. This CDR3 is 11 amino acids long. Between the trimmed V and J ends, which lost 3 bases and 5 bases, there was a span of 4 bases. The V gene's germline CDR1 is ENHRY and CDR2 SYGVKD. Here the CDR3 reads CAISETYGYTF. The CDR3 nucleotides are TGTGCCATCAGTGAAACGTATGGCTACACCTTC.

The chain is built from TRBV30 and TRBJ1-6; D may be TRBD1 (5 bases). This CDR3 comprises 14 residues. Germline loops: CDR1 GTSNPN, CDR2 SVGIG (reference sequence). Trimming left V 1 base short and J 7 bases short, with 11 bases between. The DNA of the CDR3 is TGTGCCTGGAGTGAGGGGTATAGGAATTCACCCCTCCACTTT. Residues: CAWSEGYRNSPLHF.

V gene TRBV13 combines with J gene TRBJ2-1; possibly TRBD2 for D (5 bases). The ends were cut back, 2 bases at V and 0 bases at J, with 11 bases in the middle. Germline CDR1 is PRHDT and CDR2 is FYEKMQ (reference sequence). The CDR3 has 16 residues. CDR3 nucleotide sequence: TGTGCCAGCAGCTTATTGCCGGGAAGCTCCTACAATGAGCAGTTCTTC. Its translation: CASSLLPGSSYNEQFF.

This clonotype came up a few times. The CDR3, as DNA: TGTGCCAGCGGGGGTAGCGGGGGGTCCTACAATGAGCAGTTCTTC. Protein sequence: CASGGSGGSYNEQFF. The chain links TRBV12-3 or TRBV12-4 to TRBJ2-1, with 10 bases aligning to TRBD2. V shed 8 bases and J 1 base; nucleotides not matched to a gene: 5. The CDR3 runs 15 residues.

The chain links TRBV4-3 to TRBJ1-2, with D hard to call. This CDR3 is built from 12 residues. CDR1 and CDR2 (germline): LGHNA, YSLEER. The V and J ends lost 5 bases and 3 bases respectively, with 7 bases between them. The CDR3 bases are TGCGCCAGCAGCTCGGGCCACTATGGCTACACCTTC. This sequence encodes CASSSGHYGYTF.

In its sample, this clonotype was seen many times. This chain uses TRBV11-2 with TRBJ2-7; TRBD1 is a possible D gene (5 bases). The CDR3 has 13 amino acids. V was pared by 1 base and J by 3 bases, with 7 bases between. The germline V gene encodes CDR1 SGHAT and CDR2 FQNNGV. The CDR3 DNA sequence: TGTGCCAGCAGCTTAGTCCAGGGCTACGAGCAGTACTTC. Protein product: CASSLVQGYEQYF.

The chain employs TRBV7-9 and TRBJ2-1, with TRBD2 matching 7 bases. CDR1 and CDR2 (germline): SEHNR, FQNEAQ (reference sequence). Trimming at V came to 2 bases and at J to 4 bases, leaving 8 bases not matched to a gene. This CDR3 region has 16 residues. In DNA, the CDR3 is TGTGCCAGCAGCTTAATTGGACTAGGGTCGTACAATGAGCAGTTCTTC. Its protein product is CASSLIGLGSYNEQFF.

The chain recombines TRBV5-1 with TRBJ2-2; no firm D call. V was cut by 4 bases and J by 0 bases, with 25 bases left in between. Per the germline V gene, CDR1 is SGHRS and CDR2 is YFSETQ. CDR3 length: 20 amino acids. The CDR3 loop is CASSRPVRQRTKPNTGELFF. The CDR3 DNA follows: TGCGCCAGCAGCCGTCCCGTGAGGCAGAGAACAAAACCGAACACCGGGGAGCTGTTTTTT.

The J gene is TRBJ2-1, the V gene TRBV7-8, with D possibly being TRBD2 (6 bases). Per germline, CDR1 SGHVS and CDR2 FQNEAQ. V lost 5 bases to trimming and J lost 5 bases, with 16 bases between them. The CDR3 is made up of 15 amino acids. The CDR3 bases are TGTGCCAGCAGCCCGGGAGTAGCGGTGGACAATGAGCAGTTCTTC. Its protein product is CASSPGVAVDNEQFF.

CDR3 in amino acids: CASSLERQGHYGYTF. The CDR3, as DNA: TGCGCCAGCAGCTTGGAACGACAGGGCCATTATGGCTACACCTTC. The chain recombines TRBV5-1 with TRBJ1-2; 7 nucleotides match TRBD1. Losses at the gene ends were 0 bases for V and 5 bases for J; bases not matched to a gene: 7. Germline CDR1 SGHRS, CDR2 YFSETQ. The length of the CDR3 is 15 residues.